These 26 T cell receptor beta chains were sequenced from one sample in a study of blood T cell repertoires in COVID-19. The table came from immunoSEQ multiplex PCR; TCRdb's copy has only in-frame clones and leaves some out. Of approximately 160,000 clones detected, around 83% appear once; the ten largest clones hold roughly 7.2%. Sequenced: peripheral blood. The receptors derive from a woman aged 50 to 60 in a cohort sampled during active or convalescent COVID-19.

By its share, this clone is medium-sized. This sequence joins TRBV14 and TRBJ2-2; D is unresolved. V was clipped by 0 bases and J by 6 bases, with 8 bases between them. Germline V gives CDR1 SGHDN, CDR2 FVKESK. The CDR3 consists of 14 residues. The CDR3 bases are TGTGCCAGCAGCCAAGATCTACGTCCCGGGGAGCTGTTTTTT. Amino acids: CASSQDLRPGELFF.

The chain is built from TRBV6-5 and TRBJ2-6; maybe TRBD2 (5 bases). The germline gives CDR1 MNHEY, CDR2 SVGAGI. V was clipped by 2 bases and J by 3 bases, with 11 bases between them. CDR3 length equals 16 residues. The DNA for the CDR3 is TGTGCCAGCAGTTACGAGGGCTTAGGTGGGGCCAACGTCCTGACTTTC. Translation gives CASSYEGLGGANVLTF.

The V and J genes are TRBV2 and TRBJ2-3; 11 bases match TRBD2. V gave up 8 bases and J gave up 2 bases; unmatched junction bases: 6. Germline assignment: CDR1 SNHLY and CDR2 FYNNEI. This CDR3 comprises 15 residues. CDR3 bases: TGTGCCAGCTTAACTAGCGGGGGCCCCACAGATACGCAGTATTTT. Protein: CASLTSGGPTDTQYF.

The chain is built from TRBV30 and TRBJ2-1; 11 bases match TRBD2. The CDR3 loop spans 17 amino acids. In germline, CDR1 is GTSNPN, CDR2 SVGIG (reference sequence). With 6 bases clipped from V and 0 bases from J, the junction kept 10 bases outside the gene matches. Written as DNA, the CDR3 is TGTGCCTGCCTACCGGGACTAGCGGCTTACTCCTACAATGAGCAGTTCTTC. Encoded protein: CACLPGLAAYSYNEQFF.

The chain employs TRBV25-1 and TRBJ2-3; D is ambiguous. Trimming stripped 4 bases from V and 6 bases from J, with 14 bases between. In germline, CDR1 is MGHDK, CDR2 SYGVNS. The CDR3 covers 14 residues. CDR3 nucleotides: TGTGCCAGCAGTGCTGTTGCTTTCGGGGATACGCAGTATTTT. Translating it yields CASSAVAFGDTQYF.

V and J are TRBV7-2 and TRBJ2-7, with 9 bases fitting TRBD2. V was clipped by 2 bases and J by 4 bases; unmatched bases: 3. Looked up from germline, CDR1 is SGHTA and CDR2 is FQGNSA. The CDR3 runs 14 residues. In DNA, the CDR3 is TGTGCCAGCAGCTTATTGACTAGCGGATACGAGCAGTACTTC. This gives the protein CASSLLTSGYEQYF.

This clone has a handful of counts. The genes are TRBV6-5 and TRBJ1-6, with unresolved D. V lost 5 bases and J lost 9, with 17 bases in between. Germline V lookup: CDR1 MNHEY, CDR2 SVGAGI. This CDR3 contains 15 residues. In nucleotides, the CDR3 is TGTGCCAGCAGTCACACCTCGTCAGGAGGTTCACCCCTCCACTTT. It yields the protein CASSHTSSGGSPLHF.

The rearrangement uses TRBV2 and TRBJ1-6, with 10 positions matching TRBD1. The CDR3 has 15 residues. V dropped 4 bases and J dropped 9; count of bases not matched to a gene: 6. Germline V gene data show CDR1 as SNHLY and CDR2 as FYNNEI. Written as DNA, the CDR3 is TGTGCCAGCAGTGTAACGACAGGGGGCTCTTCACCCCTCCACTTT. Its translation: CASSVTTGGSSPLHF.

The rearrangement uses TRBV18 and TRBJ1-1; 10 nucleotides agree with TRBD1. Germline lookup yields CDR1 KGHSH and CDR2 LQKENI. CDR3 length: 14 residues. V lost 6 bases to trimming and J lost 0 bases; unmatched junction nucleotides: 1. The CDR3 is CASSGQGLNTEAFF. The CDR3, as DNA: TGTGCCAGCTCGGGACAGGGGTTGAACACTGAAGCTTTCTTT.

The genes are TRBV5-1 and TRBJ1-4, with 10 bases matching TRBD1. V lost 5 bases and J lost 7; bases outside the gene matches: 5. CDR3 size: 14 residues. CDR1 is SGHRS, CDR2 YFSETQ, per germline. In DNA form, the CDR3 reads TGCGCCAGCAGGACCGGGACAGGGGCTGAAAAACTGTTTTTT. As protein: CASRTGTGAEKLFF.

The chain couples TRBV5-1 to TRBJ1-1, with 8 positions matching TRBD1. This CDR3 spans 15 amino acids. The germline CDR1 and CDR2 sequences are SGHRS and YFSETQ. Trimming removed 4 bases from V and 6 bases from J; junction bases left unmatched: 11. This CDR3 reads CASSLTGDGGAEAFF. CDR3 in DNA: TGCGCCAGCAGCCTGACAGGGGATGGGGGCGCTGAAGCTTTCTTT.

The rearrangement links TRBV2 to TRBJ2-5; weak D call: TRBD2 (6 bases). CDR1 and CDR2 (germline): SNHLY, FYNNEI. Trimming shortened V by 6 bases and J by 4 bases, and 12 bases separated the two germline ends. CDR3 length equals 13 residues. CDR3 in DNA: TGTGCCAGCAGAAGAAGCGGGTCAGAGACCCAGTACTTC. Encoded protein: CASRRSGSETQYF.

The chain combines TRBV15 with TRBJ2-1; the D gene is possibly TRBD2 (5 bases). CDR1 LNHNV and CDR2 YYDKDF come from the germline V gene (reference sequence). With 3 bases removed from V and 1 base from J, the gap between germline ends came to 16 bases. This CDR3 has 17 amino acids. The CDR3 coding sequence is TGTGCCACCAGCAGGGGAGCCGAGGTGGGGTCCTACAATGAGCAGTTCTTC. Translating it yields CATSRGAEVGSYNEQFF.

This clone was recorded at least ten times. This rearrangement joins TRBV6-2 or TRBV6-3 to TRBJ2-5; 10 nucleotides agree with TRBD1. Germline V lookup: CDR1 MNHEY, CDR2 SVGEGT. V gave up 0 bases and J gave up 5 bases; unmatched junction bases: 3. This CDR3 is 15 amino acids long. The CDR3 nucleotides are TGTGCCAGCAGTTACTCGGGACAGGGGACCGAGACCCAGTACTTC. Protein product: CASSYSGQGTETQYF.

This rearrangement joins TRBV6-6 to TRBJ2-7; 8 positions match TRBD1. Germline CDR1 and CDR2: MNHNY and SVGAGI (reference sequence). Trimming at V came to 7 bases and at J to 2 bases, leaving 7 bases not matched to a gene. The CDR3 is 14 amino acids. The DNA for the CDR3 is TGTGCCAGCAAAAACCAGGACAGGGCCTACGAGCAGTACTTC. It translates to CASKNQDRAYEQYF.

This chain uses TRBV4-1 with TRBJ2-1; maybe TRBD2 (5 bases). Per the germline V gene, CDR1 is MGHRA and CDR2 is YSYEKL. This CDR3 is 12 amino acids long. V dropped 2 bases and J dropped 12 bases, with 11 bases sitting between them. The CDR3 is CASSQSYGVQFF. CDR3 coding DNA: TGCGCCAGCAGCCAATCATACGGGGTGCAGTTCTTC.

The chain combines TRBV30 with TRBJ1-1, with TRBD1 matching 8 bases. V lost 8 bases and J lost 6; bases outside the gene matches: 8. The germline V gene encodes CDR1 GTSNPN and CDR2 SVGIG (reference sequence). The length of the CDR3 is 12 residues. CDR3 sequence reads: CALTRQGSEAFF. The CDR3 DNA sequence: TGTGCCCTTACGCGACAGGGGTCTGAAGCTTTCTTT.

This chain connects TRBV29-1 to TRBJ2-3; possible D gene TRBD2, 6 bases. The CDR3 consists of 14 residues. From germline, CDR1 is SQVTM and CDR2 ANQGSEA. V lost 6 bases, J lost 1 base, and 14 bases lay in between. CDR3 loop: CSVRRGTGTDTQYF. CDR3 DNA: TGCAGCGTACGACGCGGGACCGGCACAGATACGCAGTATTTT.

The gene calls are TRBV11-2 and TRBJ2-7; D is uncertain. V dropped 3 bases and J dropped 3 bases, with 9 bases sitting between them. The CDR3 totals 13 residues. Germline-derived CDR1 and CDR2 are SGHAT and FQNNGV. The CDR3 region has the DNA TGTGCCAGCAGCTTGAATTCGGGCTACGAGCAGTACTTC. It encodes CASSLNSGYEQYF.

V gene TRBV2 combines with J gene TRBJ1-2; D is ambiguous. Germline assignment: CDR1 SNHLY and CDR2 FYNNEI. The V end was cut by 7 bases, the J end by 8 bases, with 14 bases between. The CDR3 consists of 12 residues. The CDR3 DNA sequence: TGTGCCAGCACCCGTCGGGTGTCCGGCTACACCTTC. As protein: CASTRRVSGYTF.

The chain employs TRBV6-5 and TRBJ2-6; D gene uncertain. V was clipped by 5 bases and J by 0 bases, with 5 bases between them. This CDR3 is 14 amino acids long. Germline loops: CDR1 MNHEY, CDR2 SVGAGI. For the CDR3, the DNA is TGTGCCAGCAGTCGAGGCTCTGGGGCCAACGTCCTGACTTTC. Its protein is CASSRGSGANVLTF.

This rearrangement joins TRBV6-1 to TRBJ1-3, with D unresolved. CDR3 length: 16 residues. Per the germline V gene, CDR1 is MNHNS and CDR2 is SASEGT. V dropped 2 bases and J dropped 1 base, with 12 bases sitting between them. CDR3 sequence reads: CASSETGGPSGNTIYF. In DNA form, the CDR3 reads TGTGCCAGCAGTGAAACGGGAGGGCCTTCTGGAAACACCATATATTTT.

Notes on this clone: Other DNA variants within this sample encode the same CDR3. The chain uses TRBV5-5 and TRBJ1-4, with a possible D match to TRBD1 (6 bases). This CDR3 is built from 14 residues. The V gene's germline CDR1 is SGHKS and CDR2 YYEKEE (reference sequence). V gave up 2 bases and J gave up 1 base, with 6 bases separating them. DNA of the CDR3: TGTGCCAGCAGCTTAGGGGGAACTAATGAAAAACTGTTTTTT. It is translated as CASSLGGTNEKLFF. Complete variable domain (other parts from reference TRBV5-5 and TRBJ1-4): DAGVTQSPTHLIKTRGQQVTLRCSPISGHKSVSWYQQVLGQGPQFIFQYYEKEERGRGNFPDRFSARQFPNYSSELNVNALLLGDSALYLCASSLGGTNEKLFFGSGTQLSVL.

This chain uses TRBV7-8 with TRBJ1-1; 8 bases agree with TRBD1. This CDR3 is 19 amino acids long. Germline V gene data show CDR1 as SGHVS and CDR2 as FQNEAQ. Trimming at V came to 2 bases and at J to 4 bases, leaving 18 bases not matched to a gene. The CDR3, as DNA: TGTGCCAGCAGCTTATGGACTGCGGGCAGGGGGCAGGGAGGCACTGAAGCTTTCTTT. The encoded protein is CASSLWTAGRGQGGTEAFF. The variable domain in full, completed from reference TRBV7-8 and TRBJ1-1, reads GAGVSQSPRYKVAKRGQDVALRCDPISGHVSLFWYQQALGQGPEFLTYFQNEAQLDKSGLPSDRFFAERPEGSVSTLKIQRTQQEDSAVYLCASSLWTAGRGQGGTEAFFGQGTRLTVV.

This rearrangement joins TRBV5-1 to TRBJ2-6; 7 bases match TRBD1. There are 18 residues in the CDR3. Germline CDR1 and CDR2: SGHRS and YFSETQ. J gave up 0 bases and V 7 bases, and 13 bases lay outside the gene matches. DNA for the CDR3: TGCGCCAGCGCCGTAACTGGGGACAGCCTCTCTGGGGCCAACGTCCTGACTTTC. Translation gives CASAVTGDSLSGANVLTF.

The genes are TRBV5-6 and TRBJ1-2; D remains ambiguous. The ends were cut back, 0 bases at V and 0 bases at J, with 6 bases in the middle. This CDR3 has 14 amino acids. Germline V gene lookup returns CDR1 SGHDT and CDR2 YYEEEE. The DNA for the CDR3 is TGTGCCAGCAGCTTGGGCAGATCTAACTATGGCTACACCTTC. Its translation: CASSLGRSNYGYTF.